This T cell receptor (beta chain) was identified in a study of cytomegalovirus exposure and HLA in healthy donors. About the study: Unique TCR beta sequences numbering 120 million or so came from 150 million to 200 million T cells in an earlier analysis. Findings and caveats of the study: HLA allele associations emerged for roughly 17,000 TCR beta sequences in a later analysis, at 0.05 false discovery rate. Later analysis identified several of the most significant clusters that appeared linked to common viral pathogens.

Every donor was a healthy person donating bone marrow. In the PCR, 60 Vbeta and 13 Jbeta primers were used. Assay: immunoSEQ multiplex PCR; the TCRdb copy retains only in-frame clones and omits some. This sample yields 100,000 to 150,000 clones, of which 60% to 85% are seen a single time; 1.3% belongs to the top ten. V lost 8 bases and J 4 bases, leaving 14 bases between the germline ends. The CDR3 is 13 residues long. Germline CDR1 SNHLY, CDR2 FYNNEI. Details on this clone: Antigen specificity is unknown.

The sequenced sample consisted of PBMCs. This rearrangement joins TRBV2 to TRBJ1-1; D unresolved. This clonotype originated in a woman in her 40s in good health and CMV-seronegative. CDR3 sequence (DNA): TGTGCCAGCGGCCAGGATCTGGGCACTGAAGCTTTCTTT. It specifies CASGQDLGTEAFF.